Given below is one T cell receptor beta chain in context. The data were produced by immunoSEQ multiplex PCR, yet TCRdb's version contains in-frame clones alone and is incomplete. The sample yields some 21,000 clones, around 83% seen once. These data originate in a study of control samples from healthy donors and cancer patients. The TCR comes from a man aged 55 to 70 with head and neck cancer. Material for sequencing was PBMCs.

The CDR3, as DNA: TGTGCCATCAGTGAGGCCAGGGACTACGAGCAGTACGTC. Protein sequence: CAISEARDYEQYV. The chain employs TRBV10-3 and TRBJ2-7; D is perhaps TRBD1 (5 bases). The CDR3 consists of 13 residues. V was trimmed by 2 bases and J by 3 bases, leaving 8 bases between them. The V gene's germline CDR1 is ENHRY and CDR2 SYGVKD.